The clone carrying this T cell receptor beta chain was counted between two and nine times. Antigen specificity is unknown. Per the germline V gene, CDR1 is SGHVS and CDR2 is FQNEAQ. Trimming removed 3 bases from V and 5 bases from J; junction bases left unmatched: 6. The CDR3 extends over 15 amino acids. CDR3 regions of TCR beta were amplified from RNA transcripts. An opening RT-PCR round employed HTBI primers and preceded a second-round multiplex PCR. Via MiXCR, TCRdb re-called the multiplex PCR reads, giving one row per CDR3 protein. Of around 1.1 million distinct CDR3 sequences listed, 36% were seen once; the top ten hold roughly 10%. These data belong to a study of Graves' ophthalmopathy and Graves' hyperthyroidism. Study-wide results and limits: Also, most clonotypes expanded in the thyroid above 0.001 frequency appeared in blood. The model flagged ophthalmopathy progression at roughly 64% sensitivity and 72.22% specificity.

This TCR was recovered from an adult man with Graves' hyperthyroidism. The chain joins TRBV7-8 to TRBJ2-2; 7 bases fit TRBD1. Sequences were obtained from peripheral blood or thyroid tissue (not recorded which). CDR3: CASSFSGTATGELFF. Written as DNA, the CDR3 is TGTGCCAGCAGCTTCTCCGGGACAGCTACCGGGGAGCTGTTTTTT.